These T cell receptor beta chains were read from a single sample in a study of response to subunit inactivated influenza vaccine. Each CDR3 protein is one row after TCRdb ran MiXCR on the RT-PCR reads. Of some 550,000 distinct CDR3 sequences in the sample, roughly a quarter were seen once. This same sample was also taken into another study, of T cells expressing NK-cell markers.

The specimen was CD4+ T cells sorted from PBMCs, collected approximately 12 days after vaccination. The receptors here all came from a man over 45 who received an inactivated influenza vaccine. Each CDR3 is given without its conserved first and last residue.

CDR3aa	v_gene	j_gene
SIRTETDTQY	TRBV29-1	TRBJ2-3
ASSDGQGANEKLF	TRBV6-1	TRBJ1-4
SALPGRDVYGYT	TRBV20-1	TRBJ1-2
AISPGYEQY	TRBV10-3	TRBJ2-7
AWSLGLAKNIQY	TRBV30	TRBJ2-4
ASSQADSSYEQY	TRBV4-2	TRBJ2-7
SVDDRGRVSDTQY	TRBV29-1	TRBJ2-3
SVHSGGEQY	TRBV29-1	TRBJ2-7
ASFTILAGLNEQF	TRBV5-6	TRBJ2-1
ASSLHRDRGQYEQY	TRBV27	TRBJ2-7
ASSQEPGQLMETQY	TRBV11-1	TRBJ2-5
ASSPSEEQF	TRBV2	TRBJ2-1
ASSGDRTGAAF	TRBV6-1	TRBJ1-1
SARDTYRASYEQY	TRBV20-1	TRBJ2-7
AISGRQEYEQY	TRBV10-3	TRBJ2-7
ASSLGTSGALGEQF	TRBV7-3	TRBJ2-1
ASTPGTGADETQY	TRBV5-4	TRBJ2-5
ASSQQLAGVLGNTGELF	TRBV4-1	TRBJ2-2
ASSYSGDYTEAF	TRBV5-1	TRBJ1-1
ASRGDTNNSPLH	TRBV2	TRBJ1-6
ASSWGQGKDYSPLH	TRBV4-1	TRBJ1-6
ATSDLRGRPSYEQY	TRBV24-1	TRBJ2-7
ATRSVGTETQY	TRBV10-3	TRBJ2-5
ASSPGTVYTGELF	TRBV7-2	TRBJ2-2
ASSGLLAGGPETQY	TRBV5-5	TRBJ2-5
ATSEGPSSYNEQF	TRBV24-1	TRBJ2-1
ATGGQNPYEQY	TRBV6-1	TRBJ2-7
ASSLVGGRGEQY	TRBV5-5	TRBJ2-7
SVGAWGGQGSEQY	TRBV29-1	TRBJ2-7
ASSAGWGSYNEQF	TRBV9	TRBJ2-1
ASSQDGVAGGPRQETQY	TRBV4-2	TRBJ2-5
ASSLGGTGSYEQY	TRBV5-1	TRBJ2-7
ASSFQMSMNTEAF	TRBV5-1	TRBJ1-1
ASAKLSGTGPYEQY	TRBV11-2	TRBJ2-7
SARRGQGDNEQF	TRBV20-1	TRBJ2-1
ASSSGGNNSPLH	TRBV12-3/TRBV12-4	TRBJ1-6
ASSRTTGVYEQY	TRBV6-1	TRBJ2-7
ASSSRDGNSGANVLT	TRBV5-1	TRBJ2-6
ASSRGERWF	TRBV28	TRBJ1-1
ASSQAYEQF	TRBV3-1	TRBJ2-1
ASSDSGRAGKNEQF	TRBV2	TRBJ2-1
ASSLGSSGSSDTQY	TRBV7-3	TRBJ2-3
ASSLSPQGNTEAF	TRBV5-1	TRBJ1-1
ASSVSVTGTYEQY	TRBV9	TRBJ2-7
ASSYRETQY	TRBV6-2/TRBV6-3	TRBJ2-5
SARDHGRADTQY	TRBV20-1	TRBJ2-3
ASSERTTWRSSNQPQH	TRBV6-1	TRBJ1-5
ASSSPGQAMGTQY	TRBV28	TRBJ2-5
SARGGRGGSYNEQF	TRBV20-1	TRBJ2-1
ASSEHNQPQH	TRBV10-2	TRBJ1-5
ASSSPKTTGTYEQY	TRBV7-9	TRBJ2-7
AISGTGQGTYEQY	TRBV10-3	TRBJ2-7